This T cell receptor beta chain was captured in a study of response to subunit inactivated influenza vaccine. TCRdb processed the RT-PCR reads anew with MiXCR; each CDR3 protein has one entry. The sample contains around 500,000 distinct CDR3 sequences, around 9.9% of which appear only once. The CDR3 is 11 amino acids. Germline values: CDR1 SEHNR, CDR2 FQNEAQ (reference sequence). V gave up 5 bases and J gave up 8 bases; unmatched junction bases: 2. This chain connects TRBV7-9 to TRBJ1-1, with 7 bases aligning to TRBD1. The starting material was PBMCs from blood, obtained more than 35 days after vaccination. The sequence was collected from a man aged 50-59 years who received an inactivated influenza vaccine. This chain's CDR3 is CASSRTGEAFF. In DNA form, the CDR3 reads TGTGCCAGCAGCAGGACAGGCGAAGCTTTCTTT.